The text below deals with one T cell receptor beta chain. Its antigen is unknown. The data stem from a study of shared clonotypes between healthy human individuals. The study, taken as a whole, reports: An expected dependence of interdonor clonotype sharing on sequencing depth was noted. Some naive CD4 clonotypes, roughly 5%, turned up in common across several donors.

The assay was carried out at the deep level. DNA at 200 ng, about 30,000 T cell genomes, went into sorted-subset replicate PCRs. Here immunoSEQ multiplex PCR was the method, and the copy in TCRdb shows in-frame clones only, minus some. Of 2,500,000 or so clones listed, 85% to 95% are singletons. V gave up 4 bases and J gave up 5 bases; unmatched junction bases: 8. Germline CDR1 and CDR2: MDHEN and SYDVKM. The CDR3 sequence is 18 residues long. The origin of this receptor is a man aged 18 to 35 in good health. Some clones in this sample may be carry-over from other donors' samples. This sequence joins TRBV28 and TRBJ2-2; 15 positions match TRBD2. Sequences were obtained from naive CD4+ T cells from PBMCs. Described subset: CD45RA+ positively selected. Written as DNA, the CDR3 is TGTGCCAGCAGTTCACCGGGACTAGCGGGAGGTGGGACCGGGGAGCTGTTTTTT. The encoded protein is CASSSPGLAGGGTGELFF.